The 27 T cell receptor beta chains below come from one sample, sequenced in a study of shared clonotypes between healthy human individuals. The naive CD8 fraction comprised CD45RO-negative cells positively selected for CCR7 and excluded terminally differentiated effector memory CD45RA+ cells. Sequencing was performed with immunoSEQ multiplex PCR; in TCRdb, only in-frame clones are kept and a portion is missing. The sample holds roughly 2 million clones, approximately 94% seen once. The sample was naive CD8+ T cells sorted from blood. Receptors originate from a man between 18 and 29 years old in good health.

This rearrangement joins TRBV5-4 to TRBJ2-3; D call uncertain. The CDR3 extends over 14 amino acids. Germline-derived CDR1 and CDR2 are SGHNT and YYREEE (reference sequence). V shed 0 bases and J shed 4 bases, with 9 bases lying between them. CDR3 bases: TGTGCCAGCAGCTTGGATGCGGTGCCAGATACGCAGTATTTT. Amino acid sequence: CASSLDAVPDTQYF.

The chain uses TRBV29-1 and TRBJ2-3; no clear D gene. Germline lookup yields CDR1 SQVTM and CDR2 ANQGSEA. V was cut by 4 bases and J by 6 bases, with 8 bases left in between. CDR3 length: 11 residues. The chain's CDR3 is CSVGSPDTQYF. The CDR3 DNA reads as TGCAGCGTTGGGAGTCCGGATACGCAGTATTTT.

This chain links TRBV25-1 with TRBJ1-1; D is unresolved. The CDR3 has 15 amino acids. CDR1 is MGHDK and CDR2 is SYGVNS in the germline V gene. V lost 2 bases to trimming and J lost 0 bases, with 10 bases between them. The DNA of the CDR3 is TGTGCCAGCAGTGAAACGAAGGGCTTGAACACTGAAGCTTTCTTT. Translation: CASSETKGLNTEAFF.

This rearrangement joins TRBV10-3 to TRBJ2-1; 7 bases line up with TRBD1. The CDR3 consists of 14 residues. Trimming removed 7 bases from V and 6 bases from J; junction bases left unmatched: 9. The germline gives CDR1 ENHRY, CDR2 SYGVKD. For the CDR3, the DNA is TGTGCCATCAATACTCTTGGGACAGCCAATGAGCAGTTCTTC. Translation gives CAINTLGTANEQFF.

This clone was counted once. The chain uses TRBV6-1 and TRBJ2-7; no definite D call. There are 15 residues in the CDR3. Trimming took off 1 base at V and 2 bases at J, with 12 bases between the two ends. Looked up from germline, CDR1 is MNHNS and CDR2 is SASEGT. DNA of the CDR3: TGTGCCAGCAGTGAAGTCGGCAGTGCGGCCTACGAGCAGTACTTC. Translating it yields CASSEVGSAAYEQYF.

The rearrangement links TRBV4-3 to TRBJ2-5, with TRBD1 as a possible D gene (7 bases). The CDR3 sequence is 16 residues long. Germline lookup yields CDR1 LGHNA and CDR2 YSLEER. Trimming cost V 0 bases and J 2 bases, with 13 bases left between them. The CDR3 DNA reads TGCGCCAGCAGCCAAGATGGAGCAGGGGGGCAAGAGACCCAGTACTTC. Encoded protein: CASSQDGAGGQETQYF.

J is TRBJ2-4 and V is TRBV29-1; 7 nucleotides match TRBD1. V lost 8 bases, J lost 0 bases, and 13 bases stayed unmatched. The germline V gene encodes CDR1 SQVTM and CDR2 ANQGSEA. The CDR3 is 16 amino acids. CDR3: CSSTGIGTLAKNIQYF. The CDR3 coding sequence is TGCAGCTCGACAGGGATCGGTACCTTAGCCAAAAACATTCAGTACTTC.

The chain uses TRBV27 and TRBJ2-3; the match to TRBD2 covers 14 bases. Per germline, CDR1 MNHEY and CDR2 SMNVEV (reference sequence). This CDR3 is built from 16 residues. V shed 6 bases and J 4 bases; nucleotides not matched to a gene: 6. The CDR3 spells CASRGLAGVAPDTQYF. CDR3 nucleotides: TGTGCCAGCAGGGGACTAGCGGGAGTAGCCCCAGATACGCAGTATTTT.

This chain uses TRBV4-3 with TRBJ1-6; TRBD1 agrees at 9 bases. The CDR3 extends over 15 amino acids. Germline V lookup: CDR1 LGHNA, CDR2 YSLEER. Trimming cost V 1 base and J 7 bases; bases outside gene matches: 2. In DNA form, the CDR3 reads TGCGCCAGCAGCCAAGGGACAGGGGCGAATTCACCCCTCCACTTT. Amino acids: CASSQGTGANSPLHF.

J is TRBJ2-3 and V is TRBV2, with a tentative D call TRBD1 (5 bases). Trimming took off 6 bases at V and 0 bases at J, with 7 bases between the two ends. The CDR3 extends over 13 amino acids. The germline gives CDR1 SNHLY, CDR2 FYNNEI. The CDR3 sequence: CASRTESTDTQYF. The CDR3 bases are TGTGCCAGCAGGACAGAGAGCACAGATACGCAGTATTTT. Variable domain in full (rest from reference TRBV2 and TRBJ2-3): EPEVTQTPSHQVTQMGQEVILRCVPISNHLYFYWYRQILGQKVEFLVSFYNNEISEKSEIFDDQFSVERPDGSNFTLKIRSTKLEDSAMYFCASRTESTDTQYFGPGTRLTVL.

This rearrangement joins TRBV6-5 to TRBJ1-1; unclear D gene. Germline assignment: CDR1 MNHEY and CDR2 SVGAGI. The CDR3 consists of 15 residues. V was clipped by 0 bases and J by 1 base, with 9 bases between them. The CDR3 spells CASSYSEGKNTEAFF. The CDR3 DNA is TGTGCCAGCAGTTACTCGGAAGGGAAGAACACTGAAGCTTTCTTT.

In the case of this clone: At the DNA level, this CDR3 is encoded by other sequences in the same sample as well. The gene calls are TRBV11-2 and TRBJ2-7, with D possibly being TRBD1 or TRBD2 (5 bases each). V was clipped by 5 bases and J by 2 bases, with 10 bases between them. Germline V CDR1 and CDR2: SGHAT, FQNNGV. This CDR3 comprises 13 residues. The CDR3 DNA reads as TGTGCCAGCAGCATCCGGGGCCCCTACGAGCAGTACTTC. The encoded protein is CASSIRGPYEQYF.

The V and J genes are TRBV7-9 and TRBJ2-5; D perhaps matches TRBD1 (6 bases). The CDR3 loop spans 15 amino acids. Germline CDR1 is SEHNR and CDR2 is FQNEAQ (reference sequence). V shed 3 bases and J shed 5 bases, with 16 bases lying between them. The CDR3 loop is CASSLGAGGPETQYF. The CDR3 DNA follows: TGTGCCAGCAGCTTGGGGGCAGGTGGGCCGGAGACCCAGTACTTC.

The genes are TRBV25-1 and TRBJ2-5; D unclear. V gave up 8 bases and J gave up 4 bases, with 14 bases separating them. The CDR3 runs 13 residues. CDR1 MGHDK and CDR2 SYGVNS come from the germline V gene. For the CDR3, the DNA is TGTGCCAGCGCCGGACCCAGCAGAGAGACCCAGTACTTC. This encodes CASAGPSRETQYF.

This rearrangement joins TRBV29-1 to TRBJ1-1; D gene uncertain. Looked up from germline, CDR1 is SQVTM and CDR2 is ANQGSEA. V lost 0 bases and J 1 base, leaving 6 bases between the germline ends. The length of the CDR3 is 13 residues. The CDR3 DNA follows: TGCAGCGTTGAAGACACAGAGAACACTGAAGCTTTCTTT. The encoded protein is CSVEDTENTEAFF.

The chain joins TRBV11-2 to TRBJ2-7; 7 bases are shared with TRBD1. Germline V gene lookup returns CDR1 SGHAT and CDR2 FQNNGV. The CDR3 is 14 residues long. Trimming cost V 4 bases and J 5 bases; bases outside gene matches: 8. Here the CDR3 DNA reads TGTGCCAGCAGCTCGGGACAGTTCCCCCACGAGCAGTACTTC. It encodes CASSSGQFPHEQYF.

The CDR3 region is CASSHQGSGSGANVLTF. Here the CDR3 DNA reads TGCGCCAGCAGCCATCAGGGTAGTGGTTCTGGGGCCAACGTCCTGACTTTC. The rearrangement joins TRBV4-3 to TRBJ2-6, with D tentatively TRBD1 (5 bases). The ends were cut back, 3 bases at V and 1 base at J, with 13 bases in the middle. This CDR3 is 17 amino acids long. The germline V gene has CDR1 LGHNA and CDR2 YSLEER.

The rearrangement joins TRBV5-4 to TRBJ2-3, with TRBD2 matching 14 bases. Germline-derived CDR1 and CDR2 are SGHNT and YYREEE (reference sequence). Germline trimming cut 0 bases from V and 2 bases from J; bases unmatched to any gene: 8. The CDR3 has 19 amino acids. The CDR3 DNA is TGTGCCAGCAGCTTGGGACCGGGACTAGCGGGAGACCTCACAGATACGCAGTATTTT. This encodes CASSLGPGLAGDLTDTQYF.

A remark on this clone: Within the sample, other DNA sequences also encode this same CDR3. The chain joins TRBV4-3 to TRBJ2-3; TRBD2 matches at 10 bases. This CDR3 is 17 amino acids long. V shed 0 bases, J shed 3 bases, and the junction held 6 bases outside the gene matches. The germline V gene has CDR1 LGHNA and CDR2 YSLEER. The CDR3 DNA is TGCGCCAGCAGCCAAGATCTGTCTAGCGGGAGTACAGATACGCAGTATTTT. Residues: CASSQDLSSGSTDTQYF.

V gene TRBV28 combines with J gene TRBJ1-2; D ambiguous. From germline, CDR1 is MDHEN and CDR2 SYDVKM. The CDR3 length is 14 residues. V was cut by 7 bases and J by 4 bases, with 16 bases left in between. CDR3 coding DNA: TGTGCCAGCACCTCGCCGAGGGAACTCTATGGCTACACCTTC. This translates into CASTSPRELYGYTF.

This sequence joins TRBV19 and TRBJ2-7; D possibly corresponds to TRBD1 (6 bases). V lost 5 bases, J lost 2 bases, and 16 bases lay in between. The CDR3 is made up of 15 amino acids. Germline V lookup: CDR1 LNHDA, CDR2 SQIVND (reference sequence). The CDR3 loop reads CASSPRYTGPYEQYF. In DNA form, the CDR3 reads TGTGCCAGTAGTCCCCGATATACAGGGCCCTACGAGCAGTACTTC. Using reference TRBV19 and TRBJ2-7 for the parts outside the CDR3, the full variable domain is DGGITQSPKYLFRKEGQNVTLSCEQNLNHDAMYWYRQDPGQGLRLIYYSQIVNDFQKGDIAEGYSVSREKKESFPLTVTSAQKNPTAFYLCASSPRYTGPYEQYFGPGTRLTVT.

CDR3 sequence: CASSSLIIYEQYF. The CDR3 region has the DNA TGTGCCAGCAGCTCCCTGATTATCTACGAGCAGTACTTC. V usage is TRBV5-6 and J usage is TRBJ2-7, with D unresolved. V was cut by 3 bases and J by 3 bases, with 10 bases left in between. This CDR3 has 13 amino acids. Germline CDR1 reads SGHDT; CDR2 reads YYEEEE.

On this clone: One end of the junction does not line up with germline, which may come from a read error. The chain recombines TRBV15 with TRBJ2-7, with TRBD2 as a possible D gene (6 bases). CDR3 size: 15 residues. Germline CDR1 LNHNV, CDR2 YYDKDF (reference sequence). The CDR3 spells CATSAGPILSYAQYF. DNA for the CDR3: TGTGCCACCAGCGCGGGACCGATTCTCTCCTACGCGCAGTACTTC.

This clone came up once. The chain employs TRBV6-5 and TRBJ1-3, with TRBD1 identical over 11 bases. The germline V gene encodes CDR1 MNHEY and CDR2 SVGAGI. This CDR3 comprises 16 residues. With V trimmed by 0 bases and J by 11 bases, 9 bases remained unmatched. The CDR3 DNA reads TGTGCCAGCAGTTACTCGATGGGTGGACAGGGGGCATCCATATATTTT. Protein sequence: CASSYSMGGQGASIYF.

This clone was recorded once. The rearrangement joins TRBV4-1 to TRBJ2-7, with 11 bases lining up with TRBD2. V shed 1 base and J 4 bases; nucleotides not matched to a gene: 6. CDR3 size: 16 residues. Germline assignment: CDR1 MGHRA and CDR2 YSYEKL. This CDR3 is CASSQATGLAGYEQYF. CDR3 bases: TGCGCCAGCAGCCAAGCGACCGGACTAGCGGGTTACGAGCAGTACTTC.

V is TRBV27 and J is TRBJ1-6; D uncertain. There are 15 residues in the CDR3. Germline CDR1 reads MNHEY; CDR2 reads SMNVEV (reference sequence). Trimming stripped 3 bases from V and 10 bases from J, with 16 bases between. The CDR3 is CASSLTGSLGSPLHF. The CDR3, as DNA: TGTGCCAGCAGTTTGACCGGCTCCCTGGGGTCACCCCTCCACTTT.

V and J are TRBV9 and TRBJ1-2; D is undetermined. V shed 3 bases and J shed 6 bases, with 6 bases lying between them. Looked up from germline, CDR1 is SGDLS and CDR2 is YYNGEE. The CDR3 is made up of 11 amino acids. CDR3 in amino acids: CASSALDGYTF. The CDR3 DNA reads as TGTGCCAGCAGCGCCCTGGATGGCTACACCTTC. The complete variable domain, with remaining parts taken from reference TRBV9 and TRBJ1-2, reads DSGVTQTPKHLITATGQRVTLRCSPRSGDLSVYWYQQSLDQGLQFLIQYYNGEERAKGNILERFSAQQFPDLHSELNLSSLELGDSALYFCASSALDGYTFGSGTRLTVV.